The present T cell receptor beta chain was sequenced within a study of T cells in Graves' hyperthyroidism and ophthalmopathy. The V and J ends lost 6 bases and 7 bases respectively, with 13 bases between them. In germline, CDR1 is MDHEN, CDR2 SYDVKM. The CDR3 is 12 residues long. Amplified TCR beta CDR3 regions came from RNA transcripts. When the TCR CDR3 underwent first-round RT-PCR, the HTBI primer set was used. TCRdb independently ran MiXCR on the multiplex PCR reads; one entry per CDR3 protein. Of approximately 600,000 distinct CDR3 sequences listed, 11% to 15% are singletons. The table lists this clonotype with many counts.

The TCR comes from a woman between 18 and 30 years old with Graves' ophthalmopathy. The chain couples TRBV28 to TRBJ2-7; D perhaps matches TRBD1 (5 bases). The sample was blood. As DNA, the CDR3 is TGTGCCAGCAGGGACACCCTCAGGGAGCAGTACTTC. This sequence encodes CASRDTLREQYF.